This T cell receptor beta chain was sequenced in a study of blood T cells in healthy people across ages. For every donor, a draw yielded around 10 milliliters of peripheral blood. Isolated per sample were at least 7 million PBMCs. This clonotype was seen just once. Combining a sample-barcoded 5' primer with a J-beta primer mix, a second PCR ran for about 7 to 12 cycles. In TCRdb, the 5' RACE reads were re-called with MiXCR into one record per CDR3 protein. The sample lists 1.5 million or so distinct CDR3 sequences, 40% to 45% occurring once. J gave up 2 bases and V 8 bases, and 3 bases lay outside the gene matches. Germline loops: CDR1 MNHEY, CDR2 SVGEGT. This CDR3 has 14 amino acids.

V and J are TRBV6-2 or TRBV6-3 and TRBJ2-1, with 10 positions matching TRBD1. Sequencing used blood. This clonotype originated in a woman between 18 and 29 years old in good health. CDR3 sequence (DNA): TGTGCCAGCCGGGACAGGGGCGCCTACAATGAGCAGTTCTTC. Protein product: CASRDRGAYNEQFF.